This T cell receptor (beta chain) was recovered during a study of blood T cell repertoires in COVID-19. As for the study in general: The United States, Italy and Spain supplied acute and convalescent COVID-19 samples. T cells, B-cell-depleted T cells, or PBMCs provided the cDNA or gDNA that served as material.

The germline V gene has CDR1 MNHEY and CDR2 SVGEGT. This CDR3 has 13 amino acids. V lost 4 bases and J lost 5, with 11 bases in between. In the original processing: By means of reference gene primer amplification, nucleated cell counts were estimated. Measured with immunoSEQ multiplex PCR; TCRdb has only the in-frame clones, and not every one. V, J and clone size are those of that table, while D and trimming were read from the DNA. The table lists about 250,000 clones, approximately 86% of them singletons. The sequence came from a woman aged 55-69 years who had recovered from COVID-19. Source material: peripheral blood. V and J are TRBV6-2 or TRBV6-3 and TRBJ2-5; tentatively, D is TRBD2 (6 bases). The CDR3 region is CASSFTGDETQYF. The CDR3 coding sequence is TGTGCCAGCAGTTTCACGGGGGATGAGACCCAGTACTTC.